This T cell receptor beta chain appears in the sequencing data of a study of blood T cell repertoires in COVID-19 (dated by TCRdb to 2020 to 2021). For context, the study as a whole: Samples from collaborators originated in the United States, Italy and Spain and spanned both the acute and convalescent phases of COVID-19. The material from the prospective study consisted of cDNA or gDNA derived from T cells, B-cell-depleted T cells, or PBMCs. Deeply sampled blood TCRbeta repertoires from subjects exposed to, actively infected with, or recovered from COVID-19 were included in the dataset. The repertoires were released in a freely available public database meant as a resource for research on the immune response to SARS-CoV-2. The samples were drawn from two sources: the first 160 participants of the ongoing ImmuneRACE study, and 950 to 1,500 subjects contributed by 6 global collaborators. Nearly every sample came with metadata listing a de-identified subject ID, COVID-19 status, age in years and sex. Where available, HLA class I and class II types were obtained from metadata supplied by the sample provider rather than from assay-based typing. The investigation overall reported the following: How much clinical and demographic metadata was included differed by source and by participant, and the metadata was provided uncurated.

The immunoSEQ Assay, a bias-controlled multiplex PCR, was used to amplify TCRbeta CDR3 regions from genomic DNA. Per the source publication's procedure: The number of nucleated cells in each sample was estimated by amplification of reference gene primers within the assay. To quantify the absolute abundance of each unique TCRbeta CDR3 rearrangement, sequence reads were collapsed and filtered. For each sample, productive Simpson clonality was calculated as the square root of Simpson's diversity index over productive rearrangements. TCRdb limited this immuneACCESS table to in-frame rearrangements with V and J called. A share of clones is missing; checked studies link under half to unresolved V genes, and the rest is unexplained. D and trimming were read from the DNA, whereas the V and J calls and clone size are those reported in that table. The sample table lists around 190,000 clones, approximately 87% of them with a count of one. In total, the top ten clones hold around 21% of the sample.

On this clone: There is no known antigen for this receptor. Per-nucleotide qualities are absent, and no much larger clonotype sits a single base away.

Each collaborating institution followed its own protocols to collect whole blood in K2EDTA tubes. For TCRbeta analysis, collaborators shipped samples in one of three forms: frozen whole blood, isolated PBMCs, or DNA extracted from either of those sample types. This clonotype was sampled from a man between 65 and 85 years old with active or convalescent COVID-19. Sequencing was performed on peripheral blood.

This receptor carries the CDR3 CASSEAYQPQHF. The DNA sequence follows: TGTGCCAGTAGTGAAGCTTATCAGCCCCAGCATTTT. Recombination connected TRBV19 to TRBJ1-5, with the D gene uncertain. CDR1 LNHDA and CDR2 SQIVND were looked up in the germline V gene (reference sequence). Trimming at the junction amounts to 5 bases on V and 5 bases on J, and the germline ends lie 7 bases apart. Including the terminal cysteine and phenylalanine, the CDR3 comprises 12 residues. The only DNA kept is the CDR3, 36 bases in frame from the first base.